Following are 10 T cell receptor beta chains from one sample sequenced in a study of T-cell reconstitution after alpha-beta-depleted transplantation in children. It was with unique molecular identifiers that the TCRbeta library was prepared. TCRdb analysed the PCR reads with MiXCR anew, one entry per CDR3 protein. The sample has some 550,000 distinct CDR3 sequences; more than 20% are singletons. Specimen: PBMCs, mostly from graft donor cells, collected 360 days after TCRalphabeta/CD19-depleted stem cell transplant. These receptors were taken from a boy in the first two years of life who had a stem cell transplant for acute myeloid leukemia, so the T cells may come from the graft donor.

V and J are TRBV29-1 and TRBJ1-2; D gene ambiguous. The CDR3 length is 12 residues. Germline loops: CDR1 SQVTM, CDR2 ANQGSEA. Trimming took off 0 bases at V and 4 bases at J, with 6 bases between the two ends. Here the CDR3 reads CSVEEISYGYTF. The CDR3 DNA follows: TGCAGCGTTGAAGAGATAAGCTATGGCTACACCTTC.

The table lists this clonotype with many counts. The gene calls are TRBV6-1 and TRBJ1-6, with D possibly being TRBD1 (5 bases). The V gene's germline CDR1 is MNHNS and CDR2 SASEGT. The CDR3 has 13 residues. The ends were cut back, 6 bases at V and 5 bases at J, with 8 bases in the middle. The CDR3 reads CASSETDNSPLHF. In DNA form, the CDR3 reads TGTGCCAGCAGCGAGACAGATAATTCACCCCTCCACTTT.

This clonotype was recorded at least ten times. The chain employs TRBV5-1 and TRBJ1-1; no clear D gene. With 4 bases removed from V and 4 bases from J, the gap between germline ends came to 14 bases. The CDR3 consists of 14 residues. CDR1 and CDR2 from the germline V gene are SGHRS and YFSETQ. CDR3 loop: CASSTHSSTTEAFF. DNA for the CDR3: TGCGCCAGCAGCACACATAGCTCTACCACTGAAGCTTTCTTT.

This chain connects TRBV12-3 or TRBV12-4 to TRBJ2-5, with D possibly TRBD1 on 6 matching bases. This CDR3 is 17 amino acids long. V lost 3 bases, J lost 2 bases, and 19 bases lay in between. CDR3 sequence reads: CASSFGQPNGRQETQYF. In DNA, the CDR3 is TGTGCCAGCAGTTTCGGACAGCCTAACGGCCGGCAAGAGACCCAGTACTTC.

In its sample, this clonotype was seen many times. The V and J genes are TRBV12-3 or TRBV12-4 and TRBJ2-2; 7 bases fit TRBD2. CDR3 length: 15 residues. The V segment lost 8 bases and the J segment 3 bases; nucleotides outside the gene matches: 9. CDR3 nucleotides: TGTGCCAGCCGACGGGGGGATAGGGACACCGGGGAGCTGTTTTTT. It translates to CASRRGDRDTGELFF.

The J gene is TRBJ1-2, the V gene TRBV29-1; 8 nucleotides agree with TRBD1. The CDR3 sequence is 17 residues long. V was clipped by 0 bases and J by 4 bases; unmatched bases: 13. CDR1 and CDR2 (germline): SQVTM, ANQGSEA. This CDR3 is CSVEERDRKARGYGYTF. CDR3 sequence (DNA): TGCAGCGTTGAAGAGAGGGACAGGAAGGCTAGGGGCTATGGCTACACCTTC. The complete variable domain, with remaining parts taken from reference TRBV29-1 and TRBJ1-2, reads SAVISQKPSRDICQRGTSLTIQCQVDSQVTMMFWYRQQPGQSLTLIATANQGSEATYESGFVIDKFPISRPNLTFSTLTVSNMSPEDSSIYLCSVEERDRKARGYGYTFGSGTRLTVV.

This clonotype was picked up many times. This chain links TRBV5-1 with TRBJ1-1; the D gene is possibly TRBD1 (6 bases). V lost 4 bases and J 4 bases, leaving 14 bases between the germline ends. CDR1 and CDR2 from the germline V gene are SGHRS and YFSETQ. There are 14 residues in the CDR3. CDR3 residues: CASSAQGGGTEAFF. The CDR3 region has the DNA TGCGCCAGCAGCGCACAGGGTGGCGGCACTGAAGCTTTCTTT.

This clonotype was seen repeatedly, ten times or more. The V and J genes are TRBV5-1 and TRBJ1-1, with no clear D. The CDR3 covers 16 residues. Trimming removed 2 bases from V and 1 base from J, with 15 bases in between. Germline-derived CDR1 and CDR2 are SGHRS and YFSETQ. This CDR3 reads CASSLRTPAENTEAFF. CDR3 DNA sequence: TGCGCCAGCAGCTTAAGAACACCGGCGGAGAACACTGAAGCTTTCTTT.

This clonotype was observed a single time. The gene calls are TRBV24-1 and TRBJ2-3; unclear D gene. Per germline, CDR1 KGHDR and CDR2 SFDVKD. This CDR3 is 13 amino acids long. V lost 8 bases and J lost 2, with 10 bases in between. The CDR3 loop reads CATMGMYTDTQYF. CDR3 DNA: TGTGCCACCATGGGGATGTACACAGATACGCAGTATTTT.

This clonotype has only a few counts. This chain joins TRBV29-1 and TRBJ1-1; D is unresolved. This CDR3 has 13 amino acids. Germline V CDR1 and CDR2: SQVTM, ANQGSEA. V was pared by 5 bases and J by 1 base, with 11 bases between. CDR3 bases: TGCAGCGTTCCCAGTTCCAGGAACACTGAAGCTTTCTTT. Its translation: CSVPSSRNTEAFF. Drawing the rest from reference TRBV29-1 and TRBJ1-1, the complete variable domain is SAVISQKPSRDICQRGTSLTIQCQVDSQVTMMFWYRQQPGQSLTLIATANQGSEATYESGFVIDKFPISRPNLTFSTLTVSNMSPEDSSIYLCSVPSSRNTEAFFGQGTRLTVV.